The source of this TCR beta chain is a study of T cells in Graves' hyperthyroidism and ophthalmopathy. Germline CDR1 KGHDR, CDR2 SFDVKD. The V and J ends lost 7 bases and 1 base respectively, with 15 bases between them. The CDR3 runs to 16 residues. Amplification of TCR beta CDR3 regions was performed using RNA transcripts as template. The HTBI primer set drove a first-round RT-PCR of the TCR CDR3. MiXCR, applied by TCRdb to the multiplex PCR reads, yields one record per CDR3 protein. The sample yields roughly 350,000 distinct CDR3 sequences, roughly 13% seen once. Sequencing used blood. The rearrangement uses TRBV24-1 and TRBJ2-2, with D tentatively TRBD1 or TRBD2 (5 bases each). The sequence derives from a woman aged 40 to 50 with Graves' ophthalmopathy. The CDR3 DNA follows: TGTGCCACCAGCCCTTCCGGGACGGGGAACACCGGGGAGCTGTTTTTT. Amino acids: CATSPSGTGNTGELFF.